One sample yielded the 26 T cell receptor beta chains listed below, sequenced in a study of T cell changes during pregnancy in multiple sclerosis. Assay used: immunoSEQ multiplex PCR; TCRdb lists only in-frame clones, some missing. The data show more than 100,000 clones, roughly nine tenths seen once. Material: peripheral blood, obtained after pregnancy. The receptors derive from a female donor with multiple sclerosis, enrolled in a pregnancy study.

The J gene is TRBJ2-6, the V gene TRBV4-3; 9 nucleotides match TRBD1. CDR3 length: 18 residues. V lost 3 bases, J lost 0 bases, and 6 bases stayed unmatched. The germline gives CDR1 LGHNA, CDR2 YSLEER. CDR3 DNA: TGCGCCAGCAGCCAGGCCGGACAGGGGAGCTCTGGGGCCAACGTCCTGACTTTC. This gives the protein CASSQAGQGSSGANVLTF.

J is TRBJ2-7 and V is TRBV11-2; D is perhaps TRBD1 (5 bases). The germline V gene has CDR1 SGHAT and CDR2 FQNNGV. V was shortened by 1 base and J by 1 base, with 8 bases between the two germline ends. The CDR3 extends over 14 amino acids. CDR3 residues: CASSLATVSYEQYF. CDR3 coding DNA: TGTGCCAGCAGCTTAGCGACAGTGTCCTACGAGCAGTACTTC. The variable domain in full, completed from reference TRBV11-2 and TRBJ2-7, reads EAGVAQSPRYKIIEKRQSVAFWCNPISGHATLYWYQQILGQGPKLLIQFQNNGVVDDSQLPKDRFSAERLKGVDSTLKIQPAKLEDSAVYLCASSLATVSYEQYFGPGTRLTVT.

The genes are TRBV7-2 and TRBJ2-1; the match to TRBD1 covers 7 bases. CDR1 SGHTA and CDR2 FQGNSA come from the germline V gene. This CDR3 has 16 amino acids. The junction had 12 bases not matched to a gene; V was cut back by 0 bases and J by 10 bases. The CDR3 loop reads CASSLAVVEGGGEQFF. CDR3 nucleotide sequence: TGTGCCAGCAGCTTAGCAGTGGTGGAAGGGGGCGGCGAGCAGTTCTTC.

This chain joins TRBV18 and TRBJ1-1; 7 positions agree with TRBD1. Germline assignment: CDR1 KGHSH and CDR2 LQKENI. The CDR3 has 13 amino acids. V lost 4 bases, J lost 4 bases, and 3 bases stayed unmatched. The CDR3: CASSQNRGTEAFF. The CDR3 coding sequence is TGTGCCAGCTCACAAAACAGGGGCACTGAAGCTTTCTTT.

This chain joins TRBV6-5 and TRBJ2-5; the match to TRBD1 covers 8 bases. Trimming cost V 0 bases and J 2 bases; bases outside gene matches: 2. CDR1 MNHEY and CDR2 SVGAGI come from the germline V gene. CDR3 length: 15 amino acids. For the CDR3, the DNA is TGTGCCAGCAGTTACTCGACAGGGGAACAAGAGACCCAGTACTTC. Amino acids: CASSYSTGEQETQYF.

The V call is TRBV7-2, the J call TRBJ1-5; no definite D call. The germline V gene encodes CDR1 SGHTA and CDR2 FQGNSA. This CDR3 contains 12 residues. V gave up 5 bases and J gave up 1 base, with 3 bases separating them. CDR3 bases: TGTGCCAGCAGCGAGAGCAATCAGCCCCAGCATTTT. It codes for CASSESNQPQHF.

The CDR3 protein is CASRVAVSYEQYF. DNA for the CDR3: TGTGCCAGCAGGGTAGCGGTGTCCTACGAGCAGTACTTC. The gene calls are TRBV28 and TRBJ2-7; D may be TRBD2 (6 bases). CDR3 length: 13 residues. Germline CDR1 is MDHEN and CDR2 is SYDVKM. Trimming cost V 6 bases and J 1 base, with 10 bases left between them. Together with reference TRBV28 and TRBJ2-7, the CDR3 gives the full variable domain: DVKVTQSSRYLVKRTGEKVFLECVQDMDHENMFWYRQDPGLGLRLIYFSYDVKMKEKGDIPEGYSVSREKKERFSLILESASTNQTSMYLCASRVAVSYEQYFGPGTRLTVT.

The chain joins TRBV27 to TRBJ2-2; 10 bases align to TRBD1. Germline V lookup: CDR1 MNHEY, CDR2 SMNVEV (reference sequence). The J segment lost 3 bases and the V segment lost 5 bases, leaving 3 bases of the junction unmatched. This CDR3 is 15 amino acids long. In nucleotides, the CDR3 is TGTGCCAGCAGTCTGACAGGGGGCGACACCGGGGAGCTGTTTTTT. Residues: CASSLTGGDTGELFF.

The chain's CDR3 is CASSVSGDNEQFF. The CDR3 DNA follows: TGTGCCAGCAGCGTAAGCGGGGACAATGAGCAGTTCTTC. The rearrangement uses TRBV9 and TRBJ2-1, with 7 nucleotides matching TRBD2. CDR3 length: 13 residues. The ends lost 1 base at V and 5 bases at J; junction bases unmatched: 0. CDR1 is SGDLS and CDR2 is YYNGEE in the germline V gene.

The CDR3 coding sequence is TGCAGCTCACCCACCGGGACAGGGGGCTGGGGTGAGCAGTTCTTC. Amino acids: CSSPTGTGGWGEQFF. The gene calls are TRBV29-1 and TRBJ2-1, with 12 bases matching TRBD1. Germline CDR1 SQVTM, CDR2 ANQGSEA. The CDR3 has 15 amino acids. Trimming cost V 8 bases and J 9 bases; bases outside gene matches: 14.

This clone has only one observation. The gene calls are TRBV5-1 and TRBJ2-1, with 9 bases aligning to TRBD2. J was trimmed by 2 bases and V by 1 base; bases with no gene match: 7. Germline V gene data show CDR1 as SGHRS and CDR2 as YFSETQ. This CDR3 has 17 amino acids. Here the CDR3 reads CASSLHPSGATYNEQFF. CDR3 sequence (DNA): TGCGCCAGCAGCTTGCATCCTAGCGGGGCTACCTACAATGAGCAGTTCTTC.

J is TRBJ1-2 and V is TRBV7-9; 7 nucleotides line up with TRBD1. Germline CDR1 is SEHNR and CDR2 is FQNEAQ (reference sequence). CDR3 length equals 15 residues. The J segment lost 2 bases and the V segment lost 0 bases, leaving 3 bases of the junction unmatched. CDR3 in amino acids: CASSLAGGDNYGYTF. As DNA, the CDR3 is TGTGCCAGCAGCTTAGCAGGGGGCGACAACTATGGCTACACCTTC.

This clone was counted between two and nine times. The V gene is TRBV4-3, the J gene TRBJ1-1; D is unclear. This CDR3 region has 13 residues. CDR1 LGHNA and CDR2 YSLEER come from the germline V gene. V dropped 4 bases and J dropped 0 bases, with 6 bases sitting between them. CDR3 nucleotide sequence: TGCGCCAGCAGCCCTTTTCTGAACACTGAAGCTTTCTTT. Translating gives CASSPFLNTEAFF.

The CDR3 is CASSVGEGWNTEAFF. DNA for the CDR3: TGTGCCAGCAGCGTAGGGGAGGGCTGGAACACTGAAGCTTTCTTT. V usage is TRBV9 and J usage is TRBJ1-1, with D unclear. Between the trimmed V and J ends, which lost 0 bases and 1 base, there was a span of 10 bases. CDR1 SGDLS and CDR2 YYNGEE come from the germline V gene. This CDR3 region has 15 residues.

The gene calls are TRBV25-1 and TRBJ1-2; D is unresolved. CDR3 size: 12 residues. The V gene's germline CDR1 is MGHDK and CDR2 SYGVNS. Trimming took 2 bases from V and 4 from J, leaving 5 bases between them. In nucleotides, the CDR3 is TGTGCCAGCAGTGAAAACGGCTATGGCTACACCTTC. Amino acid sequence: CASSENGYGYTF.

This CDR3 reads CASSSDRQPQHF. The CDR3 DNA is TGTGCCAGCTCGTCGGACAGGCAGCCCCAGCATTTT. This chain links TRBV6-1 with TRBJ1-5; 7 nucleotides agree with TRBD1. V lost 8 bases, J lost 7 bases, and 5 bases stayed unmatched. This CDR3 is 12 amino acids long. Germline lookup yields CDR1 MNHNS and CDR2 SASEGT.

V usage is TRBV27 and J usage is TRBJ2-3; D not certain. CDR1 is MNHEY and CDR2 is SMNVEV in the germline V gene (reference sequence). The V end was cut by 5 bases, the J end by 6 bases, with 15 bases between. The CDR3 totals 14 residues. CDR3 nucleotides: TGTGCCAGCAGTCCTCCCCCATGGCGGGATACGCAGTATTTT. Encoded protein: CASSPPPWRDTQYF.

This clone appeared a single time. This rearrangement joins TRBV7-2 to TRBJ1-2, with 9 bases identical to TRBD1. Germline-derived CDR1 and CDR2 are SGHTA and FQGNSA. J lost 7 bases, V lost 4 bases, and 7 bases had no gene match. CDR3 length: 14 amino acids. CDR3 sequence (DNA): TGTGCCAGCAGCTCGGGGGACAGGGCGGCTGGCTACACCTTC. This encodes CASSSGDRAAGYTF. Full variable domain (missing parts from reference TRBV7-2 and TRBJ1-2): GAGVSQSPSNKVTEKGKDVELRCDPISGHTALYWYRQSLGQGLEFLIYFQGNSAPDKSGLPSDRFSAERTGGSVSTLTIQRTQQEDSAVYLCASSSGDRAAGYTFGSGTRLTVV.

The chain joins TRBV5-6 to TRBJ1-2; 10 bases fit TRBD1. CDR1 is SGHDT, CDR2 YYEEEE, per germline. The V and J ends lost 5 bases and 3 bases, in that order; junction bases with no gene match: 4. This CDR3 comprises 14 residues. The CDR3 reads CASSRGQGDYGYTF. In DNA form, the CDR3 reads TGTGCCAGCAGTCGCGGACAGGGGGACTATGGCTACACCTTC.

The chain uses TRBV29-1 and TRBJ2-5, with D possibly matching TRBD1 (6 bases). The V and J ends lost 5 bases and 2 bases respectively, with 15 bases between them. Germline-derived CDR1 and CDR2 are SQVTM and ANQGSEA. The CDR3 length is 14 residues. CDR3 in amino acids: CSVQWGRGQETQYF. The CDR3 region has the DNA TGCAGCGTTCAATGGGGCAGGGGACAAGAGACCCAGTACTTC.

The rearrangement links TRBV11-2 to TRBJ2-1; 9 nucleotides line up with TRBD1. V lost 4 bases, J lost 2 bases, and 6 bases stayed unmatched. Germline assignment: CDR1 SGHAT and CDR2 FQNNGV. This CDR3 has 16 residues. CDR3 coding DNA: TGTGCCAGCAGCTCACTCCGGGACAGGGCCTACAATGAGCAGTTCTTC. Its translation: CASSSLRDRAYNEQFF.

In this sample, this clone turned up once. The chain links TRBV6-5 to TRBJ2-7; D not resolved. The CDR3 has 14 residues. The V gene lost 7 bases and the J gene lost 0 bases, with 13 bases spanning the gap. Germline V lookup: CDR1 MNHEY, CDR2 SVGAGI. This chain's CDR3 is CASMESAYSYEQYF. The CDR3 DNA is TGTGCCAGCATGGAGAGCGCGTACTCCTACGAGCAGTACTTC.

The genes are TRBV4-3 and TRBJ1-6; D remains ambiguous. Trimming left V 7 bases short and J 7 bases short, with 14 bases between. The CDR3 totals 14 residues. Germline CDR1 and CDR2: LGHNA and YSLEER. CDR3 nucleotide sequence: TGCGCCAGCACCCCAGGATACCCGAATTCACCCCTCCACTTT. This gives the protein CASTPGYPNSPLHF.

DNA of the CDR3: TGTGCCAGCAGTCCTCTAACAGGGGGCTCCTACAATGAGCAGTTCTTC. Translated, it gives CASSPLTGGSYNEQFF. This chain uses TRBV27 with TRBJ2-1; 8 bases align to TRBD1. The CDR3 is 16 amino acids. Germline assignment: CDR1 MNHEY and CDR2 SMNVEV (reference sequence). V gave up 5 bases and J gave up 0 bases; unmatched junction bases: 6.

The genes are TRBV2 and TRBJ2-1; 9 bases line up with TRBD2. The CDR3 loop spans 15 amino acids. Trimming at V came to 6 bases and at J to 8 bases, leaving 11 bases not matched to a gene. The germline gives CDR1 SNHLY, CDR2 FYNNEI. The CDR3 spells CASSWTAGGGDEQFF. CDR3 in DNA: TGTGCCAGCAGCTGGACAGCGGGAGGTGGAGATGAGCAGTTCTTC.

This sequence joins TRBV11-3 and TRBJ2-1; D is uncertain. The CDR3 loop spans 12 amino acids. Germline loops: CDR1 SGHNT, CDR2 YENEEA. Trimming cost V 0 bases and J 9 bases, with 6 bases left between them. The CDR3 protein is CASSLDQREQFF. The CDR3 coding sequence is TGTGCCAGCAGCTTAGATCAGCGTGAGCAGTTCTTC.